This T cell receptor (beta chain) was identified in a study of graft-versus-host responses after intestinal transplantation. As for the study in general: For 3 to 4 years after anti-thymocyte globulin induction, all recipients took tacrolimus and steroids. Whole-study findings and limits: Researchers found peak circulating GvH clone levels linked to early post-transplant HvG declines.

The CDR3 runs 14 residues. J was trimmed by 4 bases and V by 4 bases; bases with no gene match: 7. The germline CDR1 and CDR2 sequences are MNHNY and SVGAGI (reference sequence). Sequencing was performed with immunoSEQ multiplex PCR; in TCRdb, only in-frame clones are kept and a portion is missing. The table has around 19,000 clones, roughly a third seen once. There were 200,000 CFSE-labeled responder cells plated together with 200,000 irradiated, violet-dye-labeled stimulator cells. The genes are TRBV6-6 and TRBJ2-7; TRBD1 agrees at 7 bases. The source was alloreactive CD4+ T cells from a mixed lymphocyte reaction culture, collected before transplantation. Subset noted: CFSE-low proliferating T cells sorted from approximately 6-day pre-transplant mixed lymphocyte reaction (GvH or HvG direction). The sequence was obtained from a human patient who was an organ donor for intestinal transplantation. The CDR3 loop reads CASSLGQRIYEQYF. The CDR3 DNA sequence: TGTGCCAGCAGTTTGGGACAGAGGATATACGAGCAGTACTTC.